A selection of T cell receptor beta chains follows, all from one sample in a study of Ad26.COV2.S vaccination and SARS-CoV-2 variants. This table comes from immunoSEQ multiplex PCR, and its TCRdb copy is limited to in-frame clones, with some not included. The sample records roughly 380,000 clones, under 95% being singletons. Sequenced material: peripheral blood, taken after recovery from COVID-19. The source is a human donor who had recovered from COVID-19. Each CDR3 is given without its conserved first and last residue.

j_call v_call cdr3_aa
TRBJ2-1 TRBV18 ASSRAGTQTYNEQF
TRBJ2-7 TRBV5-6 ASSLALGEWQAEQY
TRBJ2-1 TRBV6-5 ASRTVREGEQF
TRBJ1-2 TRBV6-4 ASSDWNYGYT
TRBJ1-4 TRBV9 ASSLGQGAREKLF
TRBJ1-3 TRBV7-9 ASSLDRGGSGNTIY
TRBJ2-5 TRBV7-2 ASRTSGGYQETQY
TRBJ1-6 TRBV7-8 ASSLDRSNSPLH
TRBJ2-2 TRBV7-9 ASSRGPGNANTGELF
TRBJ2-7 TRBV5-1 ASSRTLTYEQY
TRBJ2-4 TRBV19 ASRLPVTNIQY
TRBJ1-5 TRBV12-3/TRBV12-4 ASSLTGGQPQH
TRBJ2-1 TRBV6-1 ASSALAGGGHSYNEQF
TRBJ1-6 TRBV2 ARREGQGKSNSPLH
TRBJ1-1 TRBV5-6 ASSPFDRSLNTEAF
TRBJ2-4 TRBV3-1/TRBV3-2 ASSPTLPGTSGGGPAKNIQY
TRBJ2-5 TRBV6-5 ASKSEETQY
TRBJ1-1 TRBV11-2 ASSRIPLFSVGANTEAF
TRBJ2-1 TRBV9 ASSVGDEQF
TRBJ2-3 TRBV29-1 SVPHGDTQY
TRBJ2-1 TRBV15 ATEPGTGNNEQF
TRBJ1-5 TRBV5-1 ASSLGLNQPQH